Listed below are T cell receptor beta chains from one sample, sequenced in a study of blood T cell repertoires in COVID-19. This table comes from immunoSEQ multiplex PCR, and its TCRdb copy is limited to in-frame clones, with some not included. The sample has 350,000 to 400,000 clones; approximately 90% are singletons. The source material was PBMCs or T cells enriched from blood (not recorded which). These receptors were taken from a woman aged 40-49 years who had been exposed to COVID-19. Both conserved end residues are part of each CDR3. Fields, in order: clone size, D gene, V gene, J gene, CDR3 DNA, CDR3 protein. The D gene is left open where the match is weak. Not all rows give a size; the values are once, few, many and, for expanded clones, a class.

>.|.|TRBV6-4|TRBJ1-2
TGTGCCAGCAGCCGAGGCCAGGGTCTTGGCTACACCTTC
CASSRGQGLGYTF
>.|TRBD1|TRBV19|TRBJ2-7
TGTGCCAGTAGTATAGGGACAGGCCAGGGGCAGTACTTC
CASSIGTGQGQYF
>few|TRBD1|TRBV5-1|TRBJ2-3
TGCGCCAGCAGCGTAACAGGGGCAGACACAGATACGCAGTATTTT
CASSVTGADTDTQYF
>.|TRBD1|TRBV29-1|TRBJ2-1
TGCAGCGTTGACGACAGGGGGAATGAGCAGTTCTTC
CSVDDRGNEQFF
>once|TRBD1|TRBV25-1|TRBJ2-3
TGTGCCAGCAGGGAGACAGGGATCCCCACAGATACGCAGTATTTT
CASRETGIPTDTQYF
>few|.|TRBV11-3|TRBJ1-4
TGTGCCAGCAGCTTATTTTTTGGTCTCGATAGTGGAAAACTGTTTTTT
CASSLFFGLDSGKLFF
>.|.|TRBV6-5|TRBJ2-1
TGTGCCAGCAGACCGACTCCTGTTTTCAATGAGCAGTTCTTC
CASRPTPVFNEQFF
>.|TRBD1|TRBV29-1|TRBJ1-2
TGCAGCGTTGAAGGACAGGGGACCTATGGCTACACCTTC
CSVEGQGTYGYTF
>.|.|TRBV7-2|TRBJ2-5
TGTGCCAGCAGCCCCGGACTAAACCACCACCAAGAGACCCAGTACTTC
CASSPGLNHHQETQYF
>.|.|TRBV19|TRBJ2-1
TGTGCCAGTAGTATATTAAGGGTCCTGGGGGGGCATGAGCAGTTCTTC
CASSILRVLGGHEQFF
>many|TRBD1|TRBV19|TRBJ1-5
TGTGCCAGTAGTGCTTACAGGGGAAGCAATCAGCCCCAGCATTTT
CASSAYRGSNQPQHF
>.|.|TRBV9|TRBJ1-3
TGTGCCAGCAGCGACAACAGGGAAATAGCTGGAAACACCATATATTTT
CASSDNREIAGNTIYF
>.|.|TRBV7-3|TRBJ1-1
TGTGCCAGCAGCTTAACGGGGACAGAAGCTTTCTTT
CASSLTGTEAFF
>.|.|TRBV10-1|TRBJ2-1
TGCGCCAGCAGTGAACTGCAGGGAAGCTCCTACAATGAGCAGTTCTTC
CASSELQGSSYNEQFF
>few|.|TRBV5-4|TRBJ1-2
TGTGCCAGCAGCTTGGAGGCGGCCGACTATGGCTACACCTTC
CASSLEAADYGYTF
>once|.|TRBV13|TRBJ1-5
TGTGCCAGCAGCAATCGACAGGATAGCAATCAGCCCCAGCATTTT
CASSNRQDSNQPQHF
>once|.|TRBV12-3/TRBV12-4|TRBJ1-1
TGTGCCAGCAGTCAAACGGGGGGTGAAGCTTTCTTT
CASSQTGGEAFF
>.|.|TRBV7-2|TRBJ1-6
TGTGCCAGCAGCCCGAATTCGGGAAATTCACCCCTCCACTTT
CASSPNSGNSPLHF
>.|TRBD1|TRBV7-2|TRBJ1-1
TGTGCCAGCAGCTTATACCGGGGCAGGGGGGATACTGAAGCTTTCTTT
CASSLYRGRGDTEAFF
>.|.|TRBV24-1|TRBJ1-1
TGTGCCACCAGTCAGGGCGGAGAAGCTTTCTTT
CATSQGGEAFF
>.|TRBD1|TRBV19|TRBJ1-2
TGTGCCAGTAGTATATCGACAGGGAGCTATGGCTACACCTTC
CASSISTGSYGYTF
>.|.|TRBV28|TRBJ2-7
TGTGCCAGCTTTACAATGCAGGGCGGCGGCTACGAGCAGTACTTC
CASFTMQGGGYEQYF
>few|.|TRBV12-3/TRBV12-4|TRBJ1-5
TGTGCCAGCAGTCCAGGGTATCGGCAGCCCCAGCATTTT
CASSPGYRQPQHF
>.|TRBD1|TRBV3-1/TRBV3-2|TRBJ1-6
TGTGCCAGCAGCCCATGGACAGGGAATTCACCCCTCCACTTT
CASSPWTGNSPLHF
>.|TRBD1|TRBV7-9|TRBJ1-2
TGTGCCAGCAGCATAGGACAGGGTCATGGCTACACCTTC
CASSIGQGHGYTF
>.|.|TRBV3-1/TRBV3-2|TRBJ1-1
TGTGCCAGCAGCCAGCTAGGTGACACTGAAGCTTTCTTT
CASSQLGDTEAFF
>.|TRBD1|TRBV5-4|TRBJ2-2
TGTGCCAGCAGCTTGCAGGGACAGGGTACCGGGGAGCTGTTTTTT
CASSLQGQGTGELFF
>.|.|TRBV14|TRBJ2-5
TGTGCCAGCAGCCCTCGACAGAACCAAGAGACCCAGTACTTC
CASSPRQNQETQYF
>.|.|TRBV5-1|TRBJ2-3
TGCGCCAGCAGCTTGTCAGGCCAAACAGATACGCAGTATTTT
CASSLSGQTDTQYF
>.|TRBD1|TRBV3-1/TRBV3-2|TRBJ1-4
TGTGCCAGCAGCCGCCGGACAGGGGGCGCTGGGGGAGAAAAACTGTTTTTT
CASSRRTGGAGGEKLFF
>.|.|TRBV11-3|TRBJ2-6
TGTGCCAGCAGCTTAGACAGGGCTCTGAAGTCTGGGGCCAACGTCCTGACTTTC
CASSLDRALKSGANVLTF
>once|.|TRBV12-3/TRBV12-4|TRBJ2-3
TGTGCCAGCAGTTTAAGGGGGGATACGCAGTATTTT
CASSLRGDTQYF
>.|.|TRBV6-5|TRBJ2-7
TGTGCCAGCAGTTATTCAACTCGGGGGATCTACGAGCAGTACTTC
CASSYSTRGIYEQYF
>.|TRBD1|TRBV11-2|TRBJ1-2
TGTGCCAGCAGCTTTAAGACAGGGGGTAGCTATGGCTACACCTTC
CASSFKTGGSYGYTF
>.|TRBD2|TRBV5-1|TRBJ2-7
TGCGCCAGCAGCTCAGCCCTACCCGGGACTAGCGGGAGGCTTGGTTCCTACGAGCAGTACTTC
CASSSALPGTSGRLGSYEQYF
>.|TRBD1|TRBV29-1|TRBJ1-3
TGCAGCGCCGGACAGGGGACTGGAAACACCATATATTTT
CSAGQGTGNTIYF
>.|.|TRBV19|TRBJ1-2
TGTGCCAGTAGTATACCTCGGTATGGCTACACCTTC
CASSIPRYGYTF
>.|.|TRBV27|TRBJ1-1
TGTGCCAGCAGTGCGCCGGGACACATGAACACTGAAGCTTTCTTT
CASSAPGHMNTEAFF
>.|.|TRBV11-3|TRBJ2-3
TGTGCCAGCAGCTCAGCTCGGGACTTGAACTGGGCCACAGATACGCAGTATTTT
CASSSARDLNWATDTQYF
>.|.|TRBV7-6|TRBJ1-6
TGTGCCAGCAGCTTATTGCCAGGGAATAATTCACCCCTCCACTTT
CASSLLPGNNSPLHF
>once|TRBD1|TRBV18|TRBJ1-2
TGTGCCAGCTCACCAAGAGTCGACAGGGGGCACTTTGGCTACACCTTC
CASSPRVDRGHFGYTF
>.|TRBD2|TRBV5-1|TRBJ2-3
TGCGCCAGCAGCCGTAGCGGGGGGGCTATAGATACGCAGTATTTT
CASSRSGGAIDTQYF
>.|TRBD1|TRBV4-2|TRBJ1-1
TGTGCCAGCAGCCCAGGGGGTACTGAAGCTTTCTTT
CASSPGGTEAFF
>.|.|TRBV9|TRBJ2-2
TGTGCCAGCAGCGTTTCGGGTAGTCTGGGCACCGGGGAGCTGTTTTTT
CASSVSGSLGTGELFF
>once|.|TRBV9|TRBJ1-3
TGTGCCAGCAGCTCAGCGGGACAAGTCTCTGGAAACACCATATATTTT
CASSSAGQVSGNTIYF
>.|.|TRBV7-9|TRBJ1-4
TGTGCCAGCAGCTTAGCAACAGGCGCTGATGCAACTAATGAAAAACTGTTTTTT
CASSLATGADATNEKLFF
>.|TRBD1|TRBV10-3|TRBJ2-2
TGTGCCATCAGTGACCGGGACAGGGACACCGGGGAGCTGTTTTTT
CAISDRDRDTGELFF
>once|TRBD1|TRBV4-2|TRBJ1-2
TGTGCCAGCAGCCACGCCGGGACAGGGGCGGATGGCTACACCTTC
CASSHAGTGADGYTF
>.|.|TRBV30|TRBJ1-1
TGTGCCTGGAGTCGCCAGGCCACTGAAGCTTTCTTT
CAWSRQATEAFF
>.|TRBD1|TRBV10-3|TRBJ2-7
TGTGCCATCACCGGGACAGGGTCCTACGAGCAGTACTTC
CAITGTGSYEQYF
>.|.|TRBV6-5|TRBJ1-1
TGTGCCAGCACTACCCCTGGGGCAGGGAAGACTGAAGCTTTCTTT
CASTTPGAGKTEAFF
>.|.|TRBV3-1/TRBV3-2|TRBJ1-5
TGTGCCAGCAGCCAGCGGGGGGGTAGCAATCAGCCCCAGCATTTT
CASSQRGGSNQPQHF
>.|TRBD2|TRBV10-2|TRBJ2-4
TGCGCCAGCAAGATAGGCGGGGGCAAAAACATTCAGTACTTC
CASKIGGGKNIQYF
>.|TRBD2|TRBV19|TRBJ2-7
TGTGCCAGTAGTATTGGTTCTAGCGGGACCTACGAGCAGTACTTC
CASSIGSSGTYEQYF
>.|TRBD1|TRBV24-1|TRBJ2-2
TGTGCCACCAGTGATCCCCGGGACAGGGCCGGAACCGGGGAGCTGTTTTTT
CATSDPRDRAGTGELFF